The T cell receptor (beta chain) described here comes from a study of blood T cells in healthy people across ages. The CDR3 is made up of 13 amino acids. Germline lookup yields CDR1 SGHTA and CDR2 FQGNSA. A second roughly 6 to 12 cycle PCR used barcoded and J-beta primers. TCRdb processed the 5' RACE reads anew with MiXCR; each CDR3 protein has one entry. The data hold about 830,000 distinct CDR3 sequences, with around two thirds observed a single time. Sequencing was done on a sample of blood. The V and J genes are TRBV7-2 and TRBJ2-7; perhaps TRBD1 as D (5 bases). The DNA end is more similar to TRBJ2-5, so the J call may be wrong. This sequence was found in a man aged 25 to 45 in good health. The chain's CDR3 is CASTQTRDGTQYF. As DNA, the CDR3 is TGTGCCAGCACCCAAACCAGGGATGGGACCCAGTACTTC.